These 24 T cell receptor beta chains originate from one sample sequenced in a study of graft-versus-host responses after intestinal transplantation. Produced via immunoSEQ multiplex PCR; TCRdb's table is partial and in-frame only. The sample yields about 90,000 clones, around 93% seen once. These receptors have no known antigen. Here the sequenced sample was unstimulated CD4+ T cells sorted from spleen or lymph node cells, taken before transplant. The receptors here all came from a human donor who was the organ donor for an intestinal transplant.

The V and J genes are TRBV25-1 and TRBJ1-1; maybe TRBD1 (6 bases). CDR1 is MGHDK and CDR2 is SYGVNS in the germline V gene. The V end lost 3 bases, the J end lost 1 base, and 12 bases lay between the germline ends. The CDR3 has 15 amino acids. The CDR3 loop reads CASSDDRLGNTEAFF. The CDR3 DNA reads TGTGCCAGCAGTGATGACAGGCTAGGGAACACTGAAGCTTTCTTT.

The chain links TRBV5-4 to TRBJ2-7; 8 bases agree with TRBD2. Unmatched junction bases numbered 11, after V lost 2 bases and J lost 4 bases. CDR1 and CDR2 from the germline V gene are SGHNT and YYREEE (reference sequence). The CDR3 is 16 amino acids. In DNA, the CDR3 is TGTGCCAGCAGCTTCTTTGGCGGGAGGAAATATTACGAGCAGTACTTC. Amino acids: CASSFFGGRKYYEQYF. The whole variable domain, remainder taken from reference TRBV5-4 and TRBJ2-7, is ETGVTQSPTHLIKTRGQQVTLRCSSQSGHNTVSWYQQALGQGPQFIFQYYREEENGRGNFPPRFSGLQFPNYSSELNVNALELDDSALYLCASSFFGGRKYYEQYFGPGTRLTVT.

The J gene is TRBJ2-3, the V gene TRBV5-1; D gene uncertain. Trimming removed 0 bases at V and 8 bases at J, with 16 bases between. Germline V CDR1 and CDR2: SGHRS, YFSETQ. The CDR3 totals 15 residues. The CDR3: CASSLGQTVAGTQYF. Written as DNA, the CDR3 is TGCGCCAGCAGCTTGGGGCAGACCGTCGCAGGTACGCAGTATTTT.

The chain combines TRBV5-5 with TRBJ2-7; perhaps TRBD1 as D (6 bases). Trimming removed 4 bases from V and 11 bases from J, with 16 bases in between. CDR1 is SGHKS, CDR2 YYEKEE, per germline (reference sequence). The CDR3 loop spans 12 amino acids. The CDR3 DNA sequence: TGTGCCAGCAGCCGGCAGGGGCCACAAGAGTACTTC. Protein sequence: CASSRQGPQEYF. The complete variable domain, with remaining parts taken from reference TRBV5-5 and TRBJ2-7, reads DAGVTQSPTHLIKTRGQQVTLRCSPISGHKSVSWYQQVLGQGPQFIFQYYEKEERGRGNFPDRFSARQFPNYSSELNVNALLLGDSALYLCASSRQGPQEYFGPGTRLTVT.

The gene calls are TRBV14 and TRBJ1-1; D perhaps matches TRBD1 (6 bases). The CDR3 spans 15 residues. Germline CDR1 is SGHDN and CDR2 is FVKESK. Trimming removed 5 bases from V and 5 bases from J, with 18 bases in between. Here the CDR3 DNA reads TGTGCCAGCAGCAAAGGGGGGGGGTCGAGAACTGAAGCTTTCTTT. Its translation is CASSKGGGSRTEAFF.

J is TRBJ2-1 and V is TRBV11-3; perhaps TRBD2 as D (7 bases). Germline CDR1 and CDR2: SGHNT and YENEEA. The CDR3 is made up of 16 amino acids. The V and J ends lost 2 bases and 8 bases respectively, with 19 bases between them. The CDR3 nucleotides are TGTGCCAGCAGCTTACCGAACTTCGGGGGGCCCGATGAGCAGTTCTTC. Protein sequence: CASSLPNFGGPDEQFF.

This chain uses TRBV5-4 with TRBJ2-3; TRBD1 agrees at 7 bases. V lost 0 bases and J lost 0; bases outside the gene matches: 1. The CDR3 has 15 amino acids. Germline V gene data show CDR1 as SGHNT and CDR2 as YYREEE (reference sequence). The CDR3 spells CASSLEQGSTDTQYF. CDR3 coding DNA: TGTGCCAGCAGCTTGGAACAGGGGAGCACAGATACGCAGTATTTT.

V usage is TRBV6-6 and J usage is TRBJ2-7; TRBD1 is a possible D gene (5 bases). The V gene's germline CDR1 is MNHNY and CDR2 SVGAGI (reference sequence). Trimming stripped 2 bases from V and 3 bases from J, with 8 bases between. The CDR3 is made up of 13 amino acids. This CDR3 reads CASSYQGLYEQYF. CDR3 sequence (DNA): TGTGCCAGCAGTTACCAGGGTCTCTACGAGCAGTACTTC.

The chain joins TRBV6-5 to TRBJ2-3; TRBD1 aligns across 9 bases. The CDR3 totals 15 residues. In germline, CDR1 is MNHEY, CDR2 SVGAGI. J lost 1 base, V lost 1 base, and 0 bases had no gene match. As DNA, the CDR3 is TGTGCCAGCAGTTACTGGGACAGGGGCACAGATACGCAGTATTTT. It codes for CASSYWDRGTDTQYF.

CDR3 nucleotide sequence: TGTGCCAGCTCACCCAATACTCCTGAGTATGGCTACACCTTC. Its protein product is CASSPNTPEYGYTF. V is TRBV18 and J is TRBJ1-2, with unresolved D. CDR3 length: 14 amino acids. The V and J ends lost 3 bases and 5 bases respectively, with 13 bases between them. CDR1 and CDR2 from the germline V gene are KGHSH and LQKENI.

This chain links TRBV27 with TRBJ2-2; no reliable D call. Germline V lookup: CDR1 MNHEY, CDR2 SMNVEV (reference sequence). V lost 2 bases and J 4 bases, leaving 8 bases between the germline ends. This CDR3 is built from 14 residues. The CDR3 protein is CASSLREATGELFF. The CDR3 DNA is TGTGCCAGCAGTTTAAGAGAAGCCACCGGGGAGCTGTTTTTT.

The chain combines TRBV30 with TRBJ2-7; 8 nucleotides line up with TRBD2. This CDR3 comprises 16 residues. The germline V gene has CDR1 GTSNPN and CDR2 SVGIG (reference sequence). J lost 4 bases, V lost 2 bases, and 13 bases had no gene match. CDR3 DNA: TGTGCCTGGAGTAGGCGTCGGACTAGCCTTTCGTACGAGCAGTACTTC. Translation: CAWSRRRTSLSYEQYF.

This chain links TRBV19 with TRBJ1-2, with a possible D match to TRBD1 (6 bases). V was trimmed by 7 bases and J by 8 bases, leaving 20 bases between them. This CDR3 is built from 14 residues. CDR1 LNHDA and CDR2 SQIVND come from the germline V gene (reference sequence). CDR3 coding DNA: TGTGCCAGTACTCGACCGGGACAACCGGGGGGCTACACCTTC. Its protein is CASTRPGQPGGYTF.

This clone occurred once. V usage is TRBV15 and J usage is TRBJ2-1; weak D call: TRBD2 (5 bases). The V end lost 1 base, the J end lost 8 bases, and 24 bases lay between the germline ends. Germline V gene data show CDR1 as LNHNV and CDR2 as YYDKDF (reference sequence). This CDR3 has 18 amino acids. CDR3 loop: CATSRGSGLSSPWDEQFF. The DNA for the CDR3 is TGTGCCACCAGCAGAGGTTCCGGACTGTCAAGCCCATGGGATGAGCAGTTCTTC. The full variable domain, in which reference TRBV15 and TRBJ2-1 provide the parts outside the CDR3, is DAMVIQNPRYQVTQFGKPVTLSCSQTLNHNVMYWYQQKSSQAPKLLFHYYDKDFNNEADTPDNFQSRRPNTSFCFLDIRSPGLGDTAMYLCATSRGSGLSSPWDEQFFGPGTRLTVL.

The chain recombines TRBV10-3 with TRBJ1-4; tentatively, D is TRBD1 (5 bases). The length of the CDR3 is 14 residues. V lost 0 bases and J lost 10, with 12 bases in between. Germline V gives CDR1 ENHRY, CDR2 SYGVKD. The CDR3 here is CAISESQGGGKLFF. CDR3 bases: TGTGCCATCAGTGAGTCTCAGGGCGGGGGAAAACTGTTTTTT.

A single count supports this clone. This chain uses TRBV6-1 with TRBJ1-5; a weak D match, TRBD1 (5 bases). CDR1 MNHNS and CDR2 SASEGT come from the germline V gene. CDR3 length: 13 amino acids. V was shortened by 6 bases and J by 7 bases, with 13 bases between the two germline ends. The CDR3 DNA reads TGTGCCAGCAGGGTCAGGGTGTGGCAGCCCCAGCATTTT. It encodes CASRVRVWQPQHF.

The V gene is TRBV20-1, the J gene TRBJ1-1; no clear D gene. This CDR3 has 11 residues. Trimming removed 5 bases from V and 5 bases from J, with 9 bases in between. Germline V gives CDR1 DFQATT, CDR2 SNEGSKA (reference sequence). The CDR3 DNA reads as TGCAGTGCTCCCACCGGTACTGAAGCTTTCTTT. Translating it yields CSAPTGTEAFF.

In nucleotides, the CDR3 is TGTGCCAGCAGTGAAGCCAGGGGACAGAACTATGGCTACACCTTC. As protein: CASSEARGQNYGYTF. This sequence joins TRBV6-1 and TRBJ1-2, with 7 positions matching TRBD1. Germline assignment: CDR1 MNHNS and CDR2 SASEGT. CDR3 length: 15 amino acids. Trimming at V came to 0 bases and at J to 2 bases, leaving 3 bases not matched to a gene.

The table lists this clone with a count of one. This rearrangement joins TRBV7-2 to TRBJ2-2; maybe TRBD2 (5 bases). The ends were cut back, 5 bases at V and 2 bases at J, with 6 bases in the middle. Germline V gives CDR1 SGHTA, CDR2 FQGNSA. The CDR3 is 13 residues long. The CDR3 coding sequence is TGTGCCAGCAGCCGGACTAACACCGGGGAGCTGTTTTTT. Its protein is CASSRTNTGELFF.

This chain joins TRBV29-1 and TRBJ1-1; 8 nucleotides match TRBD1. Looked up from germline, CDR1 is SQVTM and CDR2 is ANQGSEA. Losses at the gene ends were 7 bases for V and 0 bases for J; bases not matched to a gene: 7. The CDR3 runs to 14 residues. This CDR3 reads CSGEGTGMNTEAFF. CDR3 sequence (DNA): TGCAGCGGTGAGGGGACAGGCATGAACACTGAAGCTTTCTTT.

The rearrangement links TRBV5-1 to TRBJ2-7, with 11 bases fitting TRBD2. The J segment lost 4 bases and the V segment lost 2 bases, leaving 8 bases of the junction unmatched. The germline CDR1 and CDR2 sequences are SGHRS and YFSETQ. The CDR3 runs 16 residues. DNA of the CDR3: TGCGCCAGCAGCTTCCCGGTAGCGGGAGGGGATTACGAGCAGTACTTC. It codes for CASSFPVAGGDYEQYF. The variable domain in full, with the rest retrieved from reference TRBV5-1 and TRBJ2-7, is KAGVTQTPRYLIKTRGQQVTLSCSPISGHRSVSWYQQTPGQGLQFLFEYFSETQRNKGNFPGRFSGRQFSNSRSEMNVSTLELGDSALYLCASSFPVAGGDYEQYFGPGTRLTVT.

V is TRBV5-1 and J is TRBJ1-4; 9 nucleotides match TRBD1. With 5 bases clipped from V and 6 bases from J, the junction kept 11 bases outside the gene matches. CDR1 SGHRS and CDR2 YFSETQ come from the germline V gene. This CDR3 spans 16 amino acids. The CDR3 sequence: CASSTLAGQGYEKLFF. The CDR3, as DNA: TGCGCCAGCAGTACTCTGGCCGGACAGGGGTATGAAAAACTGTTTTTT.

This clone was picked up one time. This chain uses TRBV27 with TRBJ1-1, with 8 positions matching TRBD1. V was clipped by 5 bases and J by 3 bases; unmatched bases: 8. This CDR3 comprises 15 residues. Germline CDR1 MNHEY, CDR2 SMNVEV (reference sequence). The DNA for the CDR3 is TGTGCCAGCAGTCTAGGGACAGGTCGGTACACTGAAGCTTTCTTT. Translation: CASSLGTGRYTEAFF.

The gene calls are TRBV5-1 and TRBJ1-1; tentative D call: TRBD1 (6 bases). The CDR3 covers 14 residues. Deletions cut 5 bases from V and 3 bases from J, with 14 bases between. In germline, CDR1 is SGHRS, CDR2 YFSETQ. The CDR3 region is CASRPQGLDTEAFF. CDR3 bases: TGCGCCAGCAGGCCCCAGGGGTTGGACACTGAAGCTTTCTTT.